These 10 T cell receptor beta chains came from one sample sequenced in a study of cytomegalovirus exposure and HLA in healthy donors. The PCR employed 60 Vbeta primers together with 13 Jbeta primers. Measured with immunoSEQ multiplex PCR; TCRdb has only the in-frame clones, and not every one. The repertoire consists of some 180,000 clones, with 75% occurring once and the leading ten covering about 2.7%. Input material: PBMCs. These receptors all come from a male donor in good health and CMV-seronegative.

J is TRBJ1-5 and V is TRBV18; 11 nucleotides agree with TRBD1. There are 17 residues in the CDR3. Germline CDR1 KGHSH, CDR2 LQKENI. The trim removed 3 bases at V and 0 bases at J, leaving 4 bases unmatched. Written as DNA, the CDR3 is TGTGCCAGCTCACCGGGGGACAGGGGGTATAGCAATCAGCCCCAGCATTTT. Protein product: CASSPGDRGYSNQPQHF.

The V gene is TRBV7-3, the J gene TRBJ1-6; D is unresolved. CDR1 is SGHTA and CDR2 is FQGTGA in the germline V gene. Trimming left V 2 bases short and J 6 bases short, with 5 bases between. The CDR3 length is 13 residues. The CDR3 loop is CASSLEGNSPLHF. The CDR3 DNA sequence: TGTGCCAGCAGCTTAGAGGGTAATTCACCCCTCCACTTT.

The V call is TRBV21-1, the J call TRBJ1-4; the table names TRBD1, a call not compared with the DNA. TRBV21-1 is tagged as a pseudogene. This CDR3 is built from 22 residues. DNA for the CDR3: TGTGCCAGCAGCACTCGCACCGGGGACAGGGAAAGAGGGTTCCCAACTAATGAAAAACTGTTTTTT. Protein: CASSTRTGDRERGFPTNEKLFF.

The chain carries TRBV2 and TRBJ1-1; D gene uncertain. The CDR3 sequence is 11 residues long. V shed 11 bases and J shed 6 bases, with 13 bases lying between them. Per germline, CDR1 SNHLY and CDR2 FYNNEI. The CDR3 DNA reads as TGTGCCGGGGTAAGGGAGGCTGAAGCTTTCTTT. Translating gives CAGVREAEAFF.

The genes are TRBV18 and TRBJ2-4; 7 positions match TRBD2. The V segment lost 5 bases and the J segment 2 bases; nucleotides outside the gene matches: 9. Looked up from germline, CDR1 is KGHSH and CDR2 is LQKENI. This CDR3 is built from 16 residues. The DNA of the CDR3 is TGTGCCAGCTCATCTCCACTAGCGAGGACCAAAAACATTCAGTACTTC. Its translation: CASSSPLARTKNIQYF.

Of note for this clone: Other DNA variants within this sample encode the same CDR3. This chain uses TRBV28 with TRBJ2-7; no definite D call. Germline-derived CDR1 and CDR2 are MDHEN and SYDVKM. This CDR3 has 11 amino acids. The ends were cut back, 6 bases at V and 3 bases at J, with 6 bases in the middle. CDR3 in DNA: TGTGCCAGCAGCCTTAACTACGAGCAGTACTTC. Amino acid sequence: CASSLNYEQYF.

This clone was observed a single time. The CDR3 DNA is TGTGCCAGCAGCCCTTTCAGGGGGAACTATGGCTACACCTTC. Protein: CASSPFRGNYGYTF. This rearrangement joins TRBV6-5 to TRBJ1-2, with 7 bases lining up with TRBD1. This CDR3 comprises 14 residues. Germline V lookup: CDR1 MNHEY, CDR2 SVGAGI. V dropped 6 bases and J dropped 2; count of bases not matched to a gene: 6.

The gene calls are TRBV18 and TRBJ1-2; D call uncertain. Germline loops: CDR1 KGHSH, CDR2 LQKENI. The CDR3 spans 14 residues. Trimming cost V 2 bases and J 3 bases, with 10 bases left between them. CDR3 region: CASSPRVVDYGYTF. In nucleotides, the CDR3 is TGTGCCAGCTCACCAAGAGTTGTAGACTATGGCTACACCTTC.

In this sample, this clone turned up once. The rearrangement uses TRBV29-1 and TRBJ1-1; no definite D call. Trimming shortened V by 5 bases and J by 1 base, and 5 bases separated the two germline ends. The germline V gene has CDR1 SQVTM and CDR2 ANQGSEA. The CDR3 is 11 amino acids. CDR3 bases: TGCAGCGTTCCACAGAACACTGAAGCTTTCTTT. Translation: CSVPQNTEAFF.

This chain links TRBV6-6 with TRBJ1-3, with a tentative D call TRBD1 (6 bases). CDR1 is MNHNY, CDR2 SVGAGI, per germline (reference sequence). This CDR3 has 16 residues. The V end was cut by 6 bases, the J end by 0 bases, with 15 bases between. CDR3 DNA sequence: TGTGCCAGCAGACCAACAGGGTCGAGCTCTGGAAACACCATATATTTT. This gives the protein CASRPTGSSSGNTIYF.